The present entry profiles one T cell receptor beta chain with its context. The antigen it recognizes is unknown. Base qualities are missing; no much larger clone stands one base away. V ends up 2 bases short and J 1 base short, with an unmatched junction base count of 7. For CDR1 and CDR2, the germline V gene (reference sequence) lists SEHNR and FQNEAQ. The CDR3, cysteine through phenylalanine, is 18 amino acids long. Only the CDR3 DNA stays, 54 bases, in frame from base 1. Library creation used the immunoSEQ multiplex PCR assay. The source is immuneACCESS, and TCRdb retained only in-frame sequences with V and J called. Part of the clones is not carried over; for the studies checked, unresolved V genes explain less than half of this, and the remainder is unexplained. This sample is represented by a few thousand clones; 14% of them were singletons. The biggest ten clones account for 21% of the sample.

This specimen belongs to a study of tumour-infiltrating T cells in Burkitt lymphoma (dated by TCRdb to 2020 to 2022). With respect to the entire study: All epidemiological subtypes of Burkitt lymphoma were represented in the cohort, which was made up of 70 to 85 patients. TCR repertoire data were compared against clinical outcome, and productive clonality predicted overall survival and progression-free survival independently of established prognostic factors such as age at diagnosis.

Overall study results and their limits: Several public clonotypes were found to be shared across numerous Burkitt lymphoma patients, which suggests a shared tumour neoantigen selection that is absent from diffuse large B-cell lymphoma.

The sequence was collected from a human donor with Burkitt lymphoma. Sequencing input: tumor tissue. The rearrangement joined TRBV7-9 to TRBJ2-2; TRBD1 fits 10 bases in the junction. The nucleotide sequence reads TGTGCCAGCAGCTTACCGGGTGGACAGGGGGTGAACACCGGGGAGCTGTTTTTT. This gives the protein CASSLPGGQGVNTGELFF.